The clone carrying this TCR beta chain has only a few counts. Its target is not known. Stable Graves' hyperthyroidism denoted no ophthalmopathy progression over 18 months. Each 10 ml fresh peripheral blood draw supplied the PBMCs. The CDR3 has 14 residues. Germline CDR1 is LNHDA and CDR2 is SQIVND (reference sequence). The germline V and J ends were trimmed by 2 bases and 3 bases, with 10 bases remaining between them. This sample was included in a study of T cells in Graves' hyperthyroidism and ophthalmopathy. Overall study results and limits: Blood also carried most thyroid clonotypes expanded above 0.001. The model identified upcoming ophthalmopathy a median about 6.5 months ahead of onset.

It was RNA transcripts that yielded the amplified TCR beta CDR3 regions. A set of HTBI primers served as the primers for a first-round RT-PCR of the TCR CDR3. TCRdb called the multiplex PCR reads again in MiXCR, with one record for every CDR3 protein. The sample has fewer than 600,000 distinct CDR3 sequences, roughly 14% seen once. This chain links TRBV19 with TRBJ1-1; D not certain. The clonotype originates from a woman in her late teens or twenties with Graves' hyperthyroidism. Sequencing was carried out using blood. CDR3 DNA sequence: TGTGCCAGTAGTATATTTAACAAATACACTGAAGCTTTCTTT. Its protein is CASSIFNKYTEAFF.